This T cell receptor (beta chain) was sequenced during a study of PD-1 blockade in classical Hodgkin lymphoma. Broader study findings: Only CD4+ TCR diversity, not CD8+, had risen significantly by C4D1. Patients newly diagnosed and complete responders had comparable baseline diversity. Patients starting nivolumab less than 1 year after ASCT had lower diversity and were excluded from later analyses.

In regard to this clone: Its antigen is not known.

Germline CDR1 and CDR2: SGHAT and FQNNGV. The CDR3 consists of 15 residues. Deletions cut 1 base from V and 6 bases from J, with 15 bases between. Regarding time point: cycle 4 day 1 (C4D1), after 6 weeks of nivolumab. All the patients suffered relapse after autologous stem cell transplantation, and brentuximab vedotin exposure differed. The authors purified CD4+ T cells from thawed PBMCs by magnetic negative selection. Best responses were complete response, partial response or progressive disease. Clones were read by immunoSEQ multiplex PCR, and TCRdb kept only the in-frame ones, dropping some. The data hold around 16,000 clones, with approximately 80% observed a single time.

The sequence was collected from a human donor with classical Hodgkin lymphoma. The rearrangement joins TRBV11-2 to TRBJ1-2; maybe TRBD1 (6 bases). Sample: CD4+ T cells from blood, taken before the fourth cycle of nivolumab. The CDR3 protein is CASSLGGTGRHGYTF. For the CDR3, the DNA is TGTGCCAGCAGCTTAGGGGGCACAGGGCGTCATGGCTACACCTTC.